This T cell receptor beta chain comes out of a study of T cells in Graves' hyperthyroidism and ophthalmopathy (dated by TCRdb to the late 2010s). Broadly, across the study: Peripheral blood samples were taken at initial diagnosis, before any treatment was given. Whether ophthalmopathy could be predicted prospectively was tested in an independent validation cohort made up of 18 hyperthyroidism patients plus 17 patients who later progressed to ophthalmopathy. To identify distinguishing TCR V-J signatures, a discovery cohort of about 95 patients was used, comprising 40 to 45 with Graves' ophthalmopathy and around 60 with stable Graves' hyperthyroidism. The approximately 100 discovery patients were divided at random into training and test sets in a 7:3 ratio. Once sampling was done, hyperthyroidism patients were given methimazole at a starting dose of 30 mg daily, whereas ophthalmopathy patients were given high-dose intravenous methylprednisolone. TCR Vbeta CDR3 sequencing of 120 to 150 peripheral blood samples (roughly 43 ophthalmopathy, 75 hyperthyroidism and approximately 17 progressor patients) is reported in the paper. In several Graves' hyperthyroidism patients, the study also compared T-cell repertoires from thyroid tissue with T-cell repertoires from blood. Overall study results and their limits: In validation, progression to ophthalmopathy was predicted by the model with roughly 69% sensitivity and under 85% specificity, a median of approximately 6.5 months before onset. Most expanded thyroid clonotypes (frequency above 0.001) were also found in blood, which suggests that blood repertoires may mirror thyroid immune responses. In cross-validation, a model built on a 13 V-J signature told ophthalmopathy apart from stable hyperthyroidism with 87.88% sensitivity and roughly 82% specificity, and in testing the same model reached 80%/75%. No statistical method was used to set the sample size in advance, and investigators knew the group allocation.

In the ophthalmopathy patients, disease was moderately to severely active, with a Clinical Activity Score of 3 or more, a NOSPECS grade of 4 or more, and a duration of less than 3 months. The study excluded patients with uncontrolled infections, other autoimmune diseases, pregnancy or lactation. Diagnoses relied on clinical symptoms, serum thyroxine and TRAb, thyroid ultrasound and orbital computed tomography. Ficoll-Paque density gradient centrifugation was used to isolate PBMCs from 8 to 10 ml of fresh peripheral blood. Trizol reagent was used to extract total RNA, and RNA quality was then checked on an Agilent 2100 Bioanalyzer. V drops 0 bases and J drops 15 bases, leaving 9 bases in between. According to the germline V gene (reference sequence), CDR1 reads GTSNPN and CDR2 reads SVGIG. The CDR3 numbers 11 residues from cysteine through phenylalanine. Only the CDR3 region is kept as DNA, spanning 33 bases read in frame from base 1.

The TCR beta CDR3 regions were amplified from the RNA transcripts. A first-round RT-PCR of the TCR CDR3 used the HTBI primer set with the Qiagen OneStep RT-PCR kit. Libraries were constructed in a second round of multiplex PCR, after which size selection and purification were performed. The libraries were sequenced on an Illumina HiSeq2000 using paired-end 100 bp reads. In the source study's methods: Raw data were processed with SOAPnuke, discarding reads with adapters, uncalled bases, mean Phred below 15, or no exact constant-primer or identifier match. High-quality paired reads were merged using COPE v1.2.5, and each unique nucleotide sequence was defined as a clonotype. Clonotypes were aligned to IMGT TRBV, TRBD and TRBJ reference segments using MiTCR v1.1. Only V-J combinations with frequency above 0.0001, covering about 99% of repertoires, were analysed. A TCS score was defined as the ratio between F50 (clonal expansion) and ExV (chaos), using BLOSUM62-based TCRdist between CDR3 peptides within each V-J. Welch's t-statistics and random forest reduced some 510 V-J features to around 14, which were used in a naive Bayes classifier (R e1071). TCRdb reran the public reads through fastp at Q25 and MiXCR, keeping productive beta chains. Merged by CDR3 protein, the rows form single entries marked with the most common genes and DNA. TCRdb's processing, not the authors' own work, is the source of the V and J calls. The sample contains 450,000 to 650,000 distinct CDR3 sequences, more than 13% of them found a single time. About 7% of the sample goes to the ten largest clones.

This clonotype has at least ten counts. It lacks a known antigen. Per-nucleotide qualities are absent, and no much larger clonotype sits a single base away. The receptor was isolated from a young woman with Graves' ophthalmopathy. The V and J segments used are TRBV30 and TRBJ1-6, with no reliable assignment of the D segment. Sequences were obtained from blood. The CDR3: CAWSVRGDLHF. The nucleotide sequence is given as TGTGCCTGGAGTGTACGAGGAGACCTCCACTTT.